Below are 5 T cell receptor beta chains sequenced from a single sample in a study of T cell responses to AZD1222 COVID-19 vaccine. TCRdb's table, derived via immunoSEQ multiplex PCR, lists solely in-frame clones and lacks some. The sample records 150,000 to 200,000 clones, 75% to 90% being singletons. Sequencing used peripheral blood, obtained on day 0 of MenACWY control vaccination. The receptors originated from an adult in good health.

CDR3 amino acids: CSAGPGQGPAEAQYF. The CDR3, as DNA: TGCAGCGCTGGACCGGGACAGGGCCCTGCAGAGGCGCAGTATTTT. This rearrangement joins TRBV29-1 to TRBJ2-3, with 9 bases aligning to TRBD1. V lost 7 bases and J lost 10; bases outside the gene matches: 18. This CDR3 is built from 15 residues. CDR1 SQVTM and CDR2 ANQGSEA come from the germline V gene.

This sequence joins TRBV24-1 and TRBJ1-2; D gene uncertain. Germline V lookup: CDR1 KGHDR, CDR2 SFDVKD. The length of the CDR3 is 14 residues. Trimming cost V 3 bases and J 2 bases, with 9 bases left between them. The CDR3 DNA sequence: TGTGCCACCAGTGATCCACCGATGAACTATGGCTACACCTTC. Residues: CATSDPPMNYGYTF.

The rearrangement links TRBV6-1 to TRBJ1-1, with D uncertain. From germline, CDR1 is MNHNS and CDR2 SASEGT. The CDR3 runs to 13 residues. Trimming pared 3 bases from V and 6 bases from J, leaving 11 bases between. In DNA form, the CDR3 reads TGTGCCAGCAGTGATGGGTTGGGCCCTGAAGCTTTCTTT. This encodes CASSDGLGPEAFF.

This chain joins TRBV29-1 and TRBJ2-3, with unresolved D. The germline CDR1 and CDR2 sequences are SQVTM and ANQGSEA. There are 11 residues in the CDR3. Trimming stripped 4 bases from V and 6 bases from J, with 8 bases between. In DNA form, the CDR3 reads TGCAGCGTTGGGCCGGCGGATACGCAGTATTTT. Protein sequence: CSVGPADTQYF.

The rearrangement uses TRBV5-4 and TRBJ1-2; possibly TRBD1 for D (5 bases). Looked up from germline, CDR1 is SGHNT and CDR2 is YYREEE (reference sequence). This CDR3 comprises 14 residues. Deletions cut 0 bases from V and 5 bases from J, with 11 bases between. The CDR3 protein is CASSLERQSYGYTF. The DNA for the CDR3 is TGTGCCAGCAGCTTGGAGCGACAGTCTTATGGCTACACCTTC.